Following are 19 T cell receptor beta chains from one sample sequenced in a study of blood T cell repertoires in COVID-19. Measured with immunoSEQ multiplex PCR; TCRdb has only the in-frame clones, and not every one. Of 330,000 or so clones in the sample, 70% to 90% are singletons; the top ten hold roughly 1.9%. The source material was PBMCs or T cells enriched from blood (not recorded which). The receptors shown here come from a man aged 35-49 years in a cohort exposed to, infected with or recovered from COVID-19 (not recorded which).

This clone was recorded once. The J gene is TRBJ1-1, the V gene TRBV18, with no clear D. CDR1 and CDR2 from the germline V gene are KGHSH and LQKENI. The CDR3 extends over 16 amino acids. The V gene lost 2 bases and the J gene lost 5 bases, with 18 bases spanning the gap. The CDR3 DNA is TGTGCCAGCTCACCAGCCCTAAAGGGAGGGAAGACTGAAGCTTTCTTT. Residues: CASSPALKGGKTEAFF. Variable domain in full (rest from reference TRBV18 and TRBJ1-1): NAGVMQNPRHLVRRRGQEARLRCSPMKGHSHVYWYRQLPEEGLKFMVYLQKENIIDESGMPKERFSAEFPKEGPSILRIQQVVRGDSAAYFCASSPALKGGKTEAFFGQGTRLTVV.

The rearrangement links TRBV30 to TRBJ1-2; the D gene is possibly TRBD1 (6 bases). CDR1 is GTSNPN and CDR2 is SVGIG in the germline V gene (reference sequence). The CDR3 has 14 residues. V lost 5 bases and J 5 bases, leaving 18 bases between the germline ends. CDR3 amino acids: CAWGYRDKFYGYTF. The DNA of the CDR3 is TGTGCCTGGGGGTATCGGGACAAATTTTATGGCTACACCTTC.

The chain uses TRBV3-1 (or the pseudogene TRBV3-2) and TRBJ2-2, with 12 bases that match TRBD2. The V gene end was trimmed by 7 bases and the J gene end by 4 bases; junction bases not matched to a gene: 13. This CDR3 is built from 18 residues. The germline V gene has CDR1 LGHDT and CDR2 YNNKEL (reference sequence). CDR3 amino acids: CASTHGLAGGPGTGELFF. As DNA, the CDR3 is TGTGCCAGCACGCACGGGCTAGCGGGAGGGCCGGGCACCGGGGAGCTGTTTTTT.

The V and J genes are TRBV19 and TRBJ1-2; no firm D call. The CDR3 has 15 amino acids. V was trimmed by 7 bases and J by 1 base, leaving 16 bases between them. Germline assignment: CDR1 LNHDA and CDR2 SQIVND (reference sequence). The DNA for the CDR3 is TGTGCCAGTACTCCAACGGGAGGGTTTAACTATGGCTACACCTTC. It translates to CASTPTGGFNYGYTF.

The rearrangement links TRBV28 to TRBJ1-5, with 8 bases aligning to TRBD1. Trimming at V came to 4 bases and at J to 10 bases, leaving 9 bases not matched to a gene. Germline values: CDR1 MDHEN, CDR2 SYDVKM. The CDR3 runs 14 residues. The CDR3 loop is CASSWTGNHPPQHF. In DNA form, the CDR3 reads TGTGCCAGCAGTTGGACAGGGAACCATCCTCCCCAGCATTTT.

J is TRBJ1-1 and V is TRBV18; 7 nucleotides align to TRBD1. From germline, CDR1 is KGHSH and CDR2 LQKENI. CDR3 size: 16 residues. The V segment lost 2 bases and the J segment 5 bases; nucleotides outside the gene matches: 11. CDR3 residues: CASSPLQGVTGTEAFF. Written as DNA, the CDR3 is TGTGCCAGCTCACCATTGCAGGGGGTCACGGGGACTGAAGCTTTCTTT.

The chain carries TRBV19 and TRBJ2-2; D is unresolved. Germline V lookup: CDR1 LNHDA, CDR2 SQIVND (reference sequence). V shed 5 bases and J shed 0 bases, with 7 bases lying between them. The CDR3 sequence is 14 residues long. In nucleotides, the CDR3 is TGTGCCAGTAGTCCCCTCGCGAACACCGGGGAGCTGTTTTTT. This gives the protein CASSPLANTGELFF.

The chain combines TRBV2 with TRBJ1-5; TRBD1 might be the D (5 bases). Germline CDR1 is SNHLY and CDR2 is FYNNEI. The V end lost 6 bases, the J end lost 3 bases, and 12 bases lay between the germline ends. CDR3 length equals 14 residues. The CDR3 loop reads CASSSDINNQPQHF. The CDR3 DNA reads as TGTGCCAGCAGCTCGGACATTAACAATCAGCCCCAGCATTTT.

The chain links TRBV18 to TRBJ2-7, with TRBD1 matching over 10 bases. The CDR3 has 15 amino acids. V trimming: 4 bases; J trimming: 1 base; junction bases outside the gene matches: 4. Germline V gives CDR1 KGHSH, CDR2 LQKENI. CDR3 region: CASSHPGQGSYEQYF. The CDR3 DNA follows: TGTGCCAGCTCACACCCGGGACAGGGGTCCTACGAGCAGTACTTC.

The rearrangement links TRBV5-4 to TRBJ1-2; a possible D gene is TRBD1 (6 bases). Germline CDR1 and CDR2: SGHNT and YYREEE (reference sequence). This CDR3 contains 13 residues. The V end lost 3 bases, the J end lost 7 bases, and 13 bases lay between the germline ends. The CDR3 bases are TGTGCCAGCAGCTCAACAGGGCCCTTTGGCTACACCTTC. It translates to CASSSTGPFGYTF.

The chain recombines TRBV27 with TRBJ2-7; D is perhaps TRBD2 (7 bases). Germline CDR1 MNHEY, CDR2 SMNVEV (reference sequence). The V gene lost 6 bases and the J gene lost 0 bases, with 15 bases spanning the gap. CDR3 length: 15 amino acids. DNA of the CDR3: TGTGCCAGCAGCCCCGGGGGCGGGAGCTCCTACGAGCAGTACTTC. Translating it yields CASSPGGGSSYEQYF.

This clone was recorded a few times. The chain recombines TRBV6-5 with TRBJ2-7; D possibly corresponds to TRBD1 (5 bases). There are 15 residues in the CDR3. V was clipped by 6 bases and J by 6 bases, with 21 bases between them. CDR1 is MNHEY and CDR2 is SVGAGI in the germline V gene. The CDR3 loop is CASRSRAFSFFEQYF. CDR3 sequence (DNA): TGTGCCAGCAGATCCAGGGCGTTCTCATTTTTCGAGCAGTACTTC.

This chain joins TRBV7-6 and TRBJ1-1; D remains ambiguous. V dropped 2 bases and J dropped 1 base, with 14 bases sitting between them. CDR1 and CDR2 from the germline V gene are SGHVS and FNYEAQ. The CDR3 sequence is 16 residues long. CDR3 region: CASSLQTAGGNTEAFF. In DNA form, the CDR3 reads TGTGCCAGCAGCTTACAGACTGCCGGTGGGAACACTGAAGCTTTCTTT.

The J gene is TRBJ2-5, the V gene TRBV27, with TRBD1 identical over 9 bases. Germline V CDR1 and CDR2: MNHEY, SMNVEV (reference sequence). CDR3 length equals 17 residues. The junction had 10 bases not matched to a gene; V was cut back by 4 bases and J by 1 base. CDR3 bases: TGTGCCAGCAGTTCAACCGGGACAGGGTACGGCCAAGAGACCCAGTACTTC. Residues: CASSSTGTGYGQETQYF.

The chain combines TRBV6-2 or TRBV6-3 with TRBJ2-4, with D possibly matching TRBD2 (5 bases). The V gene's germline CDR1 is MNHEY and CDR2 SVGEGT. This CDR3 is 12 amino acids long. The ends were cut back, 4 bases at V and 9 bases at J, with 10 bases in the middle. CDR3: CASSFLEGIQYF. The CDR3 region has the DNA TGTGCCAGCAGTTTCCTAGAGGGCATTCAGTACTTC.

This chain links TRBV5-5 with TRBJ2-7; D gene uncertain. V gave up 1 base and J gave up 4 bases, with 12 bases separating them. Germline V gene data show CDR1 as SGHKS and CDR2 as YYEKEE (reference sequence). The CDR3 has 14 residues. The CDR3 bases are TGTGCCAGCAGCTTGAACAGAACCTTTTACGAGCAGTACTTC. It translates to CASSLNRTFYEQYF.

The gene calls are TRBV5-8 and TRBJ1-2; TRBD1 agrees at 8 bases. Losses at the gene ends were 1 base for V and 3 bases for J; bases not matched to a gene: 2. Germline V gene data show CDR1 as SGHTS and CDR2 as YDEGEE. This CDR3 is built from 14 residues. The CDR3 is CASSLRGQDYGYTF. CDR3 sequence (DNA): TGTGCCAGCAGCTTGAGGGGACAGGACTATGGCTACACCTTC.

V usage is TRBV5-1 and J usage is TRBJ2-1, with TRBD2 as a possible D gene (6 bases). The V gene's germline CDR1 is SGHRS and CDR2 YFSETQ. CDR3 length: 17 amino acids. V dropped 2 bases and J dropped 5 bases, with 20 bases sitting between them. The CDR3 reads CASSFVALAGIHNEQFF. Here the CDR3 DNA reads TGCGCCAGCAGCTTCGTGGCGTTGGCGGGAATTCACAATGAGCAGTTCTTC.

This clone was counted a few times. The chain uses TRBV5-1 and TRBJ1-3; no reliable D call. V lost 1 base, J lost 0 bases, and 8 bases lay in between. The germline gives CDR1 SGHRS, CDR2 YFSETQ. This CDR3 is 15 amino acids long. The CDR3 is CASSLSGDSGNTIYF. DNA of the CDR3: TGCGCCAGCAGCTTGTCAGGCGACTCTGGAAACACCATATATTTT. The full variable domain, its missing parts supplied by reference TRBV5-1 and TRBJ1-3, is KAGVTQTPRYLIKTRGQQVTLSCSPISGHRSVSWYQQTPGQGLQFLFEYFSETQRNKGNFPGRFSGRQFSNSRSEMNVSTLELGDSALYLCASSLSGDSGNTIYFGEGSWLTVV.